Presented here are 21 T cell receptor beta chains from one specimen sequenced in a study of T cells in Graves' hyperthyroidism and ophthalmopathy. RNA transcripts provided the source from which TCR beta CDR3 regions were amplified. First-round RT-PCR of the TCR CDR3 relied on the HTBI primer set. TCRdb analysed the multiplex PCR reads with MiXCR anew, one entry per CDR3 protein. This table holds around 280,000 distinct CDR3 sequences, about an eighth found once. Sample: blood. Source of these receptors: a woman in her thirties with Graves' hyperthyroidism that later progressed to Graves' ophthalmopathy.

The gene calls are TRBV19 and TRBJ2-1; 8 positions match TRBD2. V gave up 8 bases and J gave up 5 bases; unmatched junction bases: 14. CDR3 length: 16 residues. Germline lookup yields CDR1 LNHDA and CDR2 SQIVND (reference sequence). The CDR3 sequence: CASQKRTGGPNNEQFF. In DNA, the CDR3 is TGTGCCAGTCAAAAACGTACGGGAGGGCCTAACAATGAGCAGTTCTTC.

This clonotype was seen repeatedly, ten times or more. The genes are TRBV9 and TRBJ1-2, with D maybe TRBD1 (5 bases). Germline V lookup: CDR1 SGDLS, CDR2 YYNGEE. This CDR3 is built from 13 residues. V lost 7 bases and J lost 3, with 13 bases in between. The CDR3 coding sequence is TGTGCCAGCTCCCGTGGGGGTTACTATGGCTACACCTTC. Protein product: CASSRGGYYGYTF.

The table lists this clonotype with many counts. The rearrangement links TRBV7-2 to TRBJ2-3, with a possible D match to TRBD1 (5 bases). V lost 3 bases, J lost 0 bases, and 13 bases lay in between. Germline loops: CDR1 SGHTA, CDR2 FQGNSA. The CDR3 is 16 amino acids. The CDR3 loop is CASSFDSSSSTDTQYF. CDR3 sequence (DNA): TGTGCCAGCAGCTTCGACAGCTCATCTAGCACAGATACGCAGTATTTT.

This clonotype was recorded at least ten times. This chain connects TRBV10-3 to TRBJ2-7; D is uncertain. This CDR3 is built from 12 residues. Trimming pared 3 bases from V and 2 bases from J, leaving 5 bases between. In germline, CDR1 is ENHRY, CDR2 SYGVKD. CDR3 amino acids: CAISEVAYEQYF. For the CDR3, the DNA is TGTGCCATCAGTGAAGTGGCCTACGAGCAGTACTTC.

The CDR3 DNA reads as TGTGCCAGCCGGGTAGGGACAGATACGCAGTATTTT. It specifies CASRVGTDTQYF. The J gene is TRBJ2-3, the V gene TRBV7-2; no firm D call. The CDR3 totals 12 residues. Trimming left V 8 bases short and J 3 bases short, with 9 bases between. Germline CDR1 reads SGHTA; CDR2 reads FQGNSA.

V is TRBV19 and J is TRBJ2-2, with D perhaps matching TRBD1 or TRBD2 (5 bases each). The V gene lost 1 base and the J gene lost 1 base, with 22 bases spanning the gap. The CDR3 runs 20 residues. Germline CDR1 reads LNHDA; CDR2 reads SQIVND (reference sequence). Written as DNA, the CDR3 is TGTGCCAGTAGTATAGGCGGCAGGGACGCAAGAGGGGAGAACACCGGGGAGCTGTTTTTT. This codes for CASSIGGRDARGENTGELFF.

This clonotype was seen a few times. The gene calls are TRBV20-1 and TRBJ2-5; D not resolved. The length of the CDR3 is 12 residues. V was trimmed by 6 bases and J by 7 bases, leaving 15 bases between them. Per germline, CDR1 DFQATT and CDR2 SNEGSKA (reference sequence). DNA of the CDR3: TGCAGTGCATCTCCGTCAACGGGGACCCAGTACTTC. Its protein is CSASPSTGTQYF.

This clonotype appeared many times. V gene TRBV27 combines with J gene TRBJ1-6, with D possibly being TRBD1 (6 bases). Trimming left V 5 bases short and J 9 bases short, with 14 bases between. The CDR3 covers 14 residues. CDR1 is MNHEY and CDR2 is SMNVEV in the germline V gene (reference sequence). For the CDR3, the DNA is TGTGCCAGCAGTGAGGACAGAGCCCCTTCACCCCTCCACTTT. As protein: CASSEDRAPSPLHF.

The rearrangement joins TRBV12-3 or TRBV12-4 to TRBJ2-7, with TRBD1 matching 7 bases. CDR3 length: 15 amino acids. The V and J ends lost 6 bases and 0 bases, in that order; junction bases with no gene match: 8. The CDR3 loop reads CASSRTGASSYEQYF. CDR3 DNA: TGTGCCAGCAGCCGGACAGGTGCTAGCTCCTACGAGCAGTACTTC.

In its sample, this clonotype was seen many times. The J gene is TRBJ2-5, the V gene TRBV3-1; 8 bases fit TRBD2. Germline CDR1 LGHDT, CDR2 YNNKEL (reference sequence). The junction had 7 bases not matched to a gene; V was cut back by 0 bases and J by 1 base. The CDR3 is 17 residues long. CDR3 sequence: CASSQDWDSGAQETQYF. CDR3 nucleotides: TGTGCCAGCAGCCAAGATTGGGATAGCGGGGCCCAAGAGACCCAGTACTTC.

This clonotype was seen a handful of times. The V and J genes are TRBV4-2 and TRBJ1-3; possible D gene TRBD1, 5 bases. The CDR3 runs to 17 residues. Trimming shortened V by 1 base and J by 0 bases, and 13 bases separated the two germline ends. CDR1 is LGHNA and CDR2 is YNFKEQ in the germline V gene. The CDR3 DNA reads as TGTGCCAGCAGCCAAGTCTGGGTAGGGGACTCTGGAAACACCATATATTTT. It encodes CASSQVWVGDSGNTIYF.

This clonotype was detected only a few times. DNA for the CDR3: TGCAGCTCCAGGGGGGATGGAAACACCATATATTTT. It translates to CSSRGDGNTIYF. J is TRBJ1-3 and V is TRBV20-1; 7 nucleotides match TRBD1. The CDR3 runs 12 residues. Per germline, CDR1 DFQATT and CDR2 SNEGSKA (reference sequence).

This clonotype was counted many times. This rearrangement joins TRBV12-3 or TRBV12-4 to TRBJ2-1; D uncertain. The CDR3 spans 12 residues. The ends were cut back, 6 bases at V and 5 bases at J, with 8 bases in the middle. CDR3 protein: CASSFWNNEQFF. CDR3 coding DNA: TGTGCCAGCAGCTTCTGGAACAATGAGCAGTTCTTC.

The genes are TRBV2 and TRBJ2-7; D is possibly TRBD1 (6 bases). Trimming removed 3 bases from V and 0 bases from J, with 15 bases in between. This CDR3 is 16 amino acids long. Germline-derived CDR1 and CDR2 are SNHLY and FYNNEI. CDR3 loop: CASSEAGTRSSYEQYF. As DNA, the CDR3 is TGTGCCAGCAGTGAGGCCGGGACACGGAGCTCCTACGAGCAGTACTTC. Looking up the rest from reference TRBV2 and TRBJ2-7 gives the full variable domain: EPEVTQTPSHQVTQMGQEVILRCVPISNHLYFYWYRQILGQKVEFLVSFYNNEISEKSEIFDDQFSVERPDGSNFTLKIRSTKLEDSAMYFCASSEAGTRSSYEQYFGPGTRLTVT.

In its sample, this clonotype was seen many times. The V gene is TRBV12-3 or TRBV12-4, the J gene TRBJ1-3; D remains unclear. Trimming left V 6 bases short and J 0 bases short, with 15 bases between. The length of the CDR3 is 16 residues. The CDR3 DNA sequence: TGTGCCAGCAGCCGCATAGGGCTTTCCTCTGGAAACACCATATATTTT. It encodes CASSRIGLSSGNTIYF.

This clonotype was counted at least ten times. J is TRBJ1-2 and V is TRBV7-2, with TRBD1 matching over 7 bases. Germline V gene lookup returns CDR1 SGHTA and CDR2 FQGNSA. The CDR3 is made up of 16 amino acids. Germline trimming cut 1 base from V and 0 bases from J; bases unmatched to any gene: 5. The CDR3 coding sequence is TGTGCCAGCAGCTTAGAGGGACAGCATGCTAACTATGGCTACACCTTC. Protein sequence: CASSLEGQHANYGYTF.

There are many counts of this clonotype. This rearrangement joins TRBV20-1 to TRBJ2-1; 7 bases line up with TRBD2. Germline CDR1 and CDR2: DFQATT and SNEGSKA (reference sequence). The length of the CDR3 is 14 residues. The trim removed 3 bases at V and 10 bases at J, leaving 12 bases unmatched. The CDR3 here is CSARGGTERGEQFF. The DNA for the CDR3 is TGCAGTGCTAGGGGGGGGACGGAGAGAGGGGAGCAGTTCTTC.

This clonotype occurred many times. The J gene is TRBJ2-4, the V gene TRBV27; 9 positions agree with TRBD1. The CDR3 has 16 amino acids. The germline V gene has CDR1 MNHEY and CDR2 SMNVEV (reference sequence). V was clipped by 6 bases and J by 4 bases; unmatched bases: 10. The CDR3 DNA sequence: TGTGCCAGCAGACCCCAGTGGGGACAGGGTAAAAACATTCAGTACTTC. Translation gives CASRPQWGQGKNIQYF.

This clonotype was found many times. The chain recombines TRBV7-2 with TRBJ2-7; possibly TRBD1 for D (6 bases). The CDR3 loop spans 13 amino acids. Per germline, CDR1 SGHTA and CDR2 FQGNSA. V lost 5 bases and J 4 bases, leaving 12 bases between the germline ends. The CDR3 here is CASSPFRGYEQYF. For the CDR3, the DNA is TGTGCCAGCAGCCCCTTTAGGGGGTACGAGCAGTACTTC.

This clonotype was found a few times. The rearrangement links TRBV7-8 to TRBJ1-5; 7 bases are shared with TRBD1. V gave up 5 bases and J gave up 6 bases; unmatched junction bases: 19. Per the germline V gene, CDR1 is SGHVS and CDR2 is FQNEAQ. The CDR3 contains 18 residues. In nucleotides, the CDR3 is TGTGCCAGCAGCCACACTGGGGGAGGGGGCGGTTTATTTCAGCCCCAGCATTTT. It is translated as CASSHTGGGGGLFQPQHF.

This clonotype was detected ten times or more. The chain has TRBV7-9 and TRBJ1-1; D is undetermined. CDR3 length equals 16 residues. V lost 7 bases, J lost 10 bases, and 28 bases lay in between. Germline CDR1 and CDR2: SEHNR and FQNEAQ (reference sequence). The CDR3 loop reads CASTDATYTDVEGAFF. In DNA form, the CDR3 reads TGTGCCAGCACCGATGCCACCTATACGGACGTTGAGGGAGCTTTCTTT.